These 27 T cell receptor beta chains were all obtained from the same sample, sequenced in a study of naive and memory T cell subsets. The beta constant-region primer was an equimolar mix of two oligonucleotides covering TRBC1 and TRBC2. TCRdb re-analysed the UMI-ligation and nested PCR reads in MiXCR, keeping a single row per CDR3 protein. The sample shows approximately 140,000 distinct CDR3 sequences, about 15% of them seen only once. The sequencing sample was made of naive CD4+ T cells from blood. Every receptor here comes from a human donor in good health.

The chain recombines TRBV7-3 with TRBJ2-4; D tentatively fits TRBD1 or TRBD2 (6 bases each). Germline-derived CDR1 and CDR2 are SGHTA and FQGTGA. V dropped 2 bases and J dropped 16 bases, with 12 bases sitting between them. There are 11 residues in the CDR3. Written as DNA, the CDR3 is TGTGCCAGCAGCTTAGGGGGGCCCCTCTACTTC. It translates to CASSLGGPLYF.

This clonotype was seen only a few times. The rearrangement links TRBV5-6 to TRBJ1-1; no firm D call. Per the germline V gene, CDR1 is SGHDT and CDR2 is YYEEEE. The CDR3 consists of 15 residues. Trimming stripped 4 bases from V and 0 bases from J, with 13 bases between. The chain's CDR3 is CASSGLDTVNTEAFF. In DNA form, the CDR3 reads TGTGCCAGCAGCGGGTTAGACACGGTGAACACTGAAGCTTTCTTT.

This clonotype was observed at least ten times. This chain uses TRBV29-1 with TRBJ2-7; D ambiguous. Trimming pared 2 bases from V and 3 bases from J, leaving 5 bases between. Germline V gene data show CDR1 as SQVTM and CDR2 as ANQGSEA. This CDR3 is 11 amino acids long. The CDR3 region has the DNA TGCAGCGTTGAACGGCACTACGAGCAGTACTTC. It yields the protein CSVERHYEQYF.

CDR3 in DNA: TGTGCCAGCACTAAAGAGCGCGTATCCTATGAGCAGTTCTTC. Its translation: CASTKERVSYEQFF. The chain couples TRBV2 to TRBJ2-1; D call uncertain. Germline CDR1 SNHLY, CDR2 FYNNEI. Trimming cost V 7 bases and J 8 bases, with 18 bases left between them. The CDR3 is made up of 14 amino acids.

This chain links TRBV5-5 with TRBJ2-3; the D is unclear. The length of the CDR3 is 15 residues. The germline V gene encodes CDR1 SGHKS and CDR2 YYEKEE (reference sequence). V was trimmed by 0 bases and J by 0 bases, leaving 8 bases between them. CDR3 bases: TGTGCCAGCAGCTTGGACGGAATTAGCACAGATACGCAGTATTTT. Its translation is CASSLDGISTDTQYF.

This chain links TRBV5-6 with TRBJ1-1, with D maybe TRBD1 (5 bases). Deletions cut 4 bases from V and 0 bases from J, with 16 bases between. CDR1 and CDR2 (germline): SGHDT, YYEEEE. The CDR3 is 16 amino acids. The CDR3 sequence: CASSPRDGTMNTEAFF. As DNA, the CDR3 is TGTGCCAGCAGCCCCCGGGACGGTACTATGAACACTGAAGCTTTCTTT.

V gene TRBV20-1 combines with J gene TRBJ2-1; 10 nucleotides match TRBD2. This CDR3 is built from 16 residues. Germline CDR1 DFQATT, CDR2 SNEGSKA (reference sequence). Germline trimming cut 0 bases from V and 7 bases from J; bases unmatched to any gene: 9. The CDR3 DNA reads TGCAGTGCTAGAGATCCTAGCGGGAGCTCTTGGAATGAGCAGTTCTTC. This encodes CSARDPSGSSWNEQFF.

The J gene is TRBJ2-3, the V gene TRBV6-1; no definite D call. Germline assignment: CDR1 MNHNS and CDR2 SASEGT. The CDR3 has 13 amino acids. V shed 5 bases and J shed 6 bases, with 12 bases lying between them. Written as DNA, the CDR3 is TGTGCCAGCAGTCTTGGCCTTAGGGATACGCAGTATTTT. Translation gives CASSLGLRDTQYF.

This clonotype was observed a handful of times. The V and J genes are TRBV20-1 and TRBJ2-1; D is undetermined. The V end was cut by 3 bases, the J end by 4 bases, with 7 bases between. Germline assignment: CDR1 DFQATT and CDR2 SNEGSKA (reference sequence). The CDR3 runs 12 residues. The CDR3 is CSARLDYNEQFF. The CDR3 DNA reads TGCAGTGCTAGGTTAGATTACAATGAGCAGTTCTTC.

The chain links TRBV15 to TRBJ2-7, with D possibly matching TRBD2 (5 bases). The CDR3 is 14 residues long. The germline V gene has CDR1 LNHNV and CDR2 YYDKDF (reference sequence). The ends were cut back, 1 base at V and 2 bases at J, with 9 bases in the middle. The CDR3 coding sequence is TGTGCCACCAGCAGAGGGGAGCGGCCCTACGAGCAGTACTTC. It is translated as CATSRGERPYEQYF.

The chain carries TRBV20-1 and TRBJ1-5; 7 nucleotides agree with TRBD1. The germline CDR1 and CDR2 sequences are DFQATT and SNEGSKA (reference sequence). V lost 6 bases and J lost 4; bases outside the gene matches: 6. The CDR3 sequence is 13 residues long. In nucleotides, the CDR3 is TGCAGTGCCCGGGACAGTTGGAATCAGCCCCAGCATTTT. It codes for CSARDSWNQPQHF.

This clonotype was observed many times. V usage is TRBV6-4 and J usage is TRBJ2-1; maybe TRBD1 (6 bases). Deletions cut 4 bases from V and 7 bases from J, with 17 bases between. Per germline, CDR1 MRHNA and CDR2 SNTAGT. The CDR3 has 15 amino acids. CDR3 loop: CASSVGAFSQNEQFF. The CDR3 DNA reads as TGTGCCAGCAGTGTGGGGGCATTTTCCCAGAATGAGCAGTTCTTC.

This clonotype was picked up a small number of times. The rearrangement joins TRBV20-1 to TRBJ2-7; 7 nucleotides match TRBD2. Germline V gene lookup returns CDR1 DFQATT and CDR2 SNEGSKA (reference sequence). The CDR3 has 16 residues. Unmatched junction bases numbered 17, after V lost 6 bases and J lost 3 bases. The CDR3 is CSAYIRLAGGYYEQYF. The DNA of the CDR3 is TGCAGTGCCTATATCAGACTAGCAGGTGGATACTACGAGCAGTACTTC.

The chain joins TRBV7-9 to TRBJ1-2; TRBD1 aligns across 7 bases. The CDR3 is 13 residues long. The germline CDR1 and CDR2 sequences are SEHNR and FQNEAQ (reference sequence). V gave up 5 bases and J gave up 2 bases; unmatched junction bases: 2. The CDR3 DNA sequence: TGTGCCAGCAGCCGGGGACAGAACTATGGCTACACCTTC. It codes for CASSRGQNYGYTF.

This clonotype was seen only a few times. The rearrangement links TRBV5-1 to TRBJ2-7; D tentatively reads TRBD1 or TRBD2 (5 bases each). V dropped 4 bases and J dropped 3 bases, with 26 bases sitting between them. The CDR3 runs 18 residues. The germline V gene encodes CDR1 SGHRS and CDR2 YFSETQ. The CDR3 sequence is CASSKGTARTWAHYEQYF. CDR3 coding DNA: TGCGCCAGCAGCAAAGGGACCGCTCGGACCTGGGCCCACTACGAGCAGTACTTC.

In its sample, this clonotype was seen a few times. This rearrangement joins TRBV7-6 to TRBJ2-7; possibly TRBD1 for D (6 bases). V gave up 5 bases and J gave up 4 bases, with 12 bases separating them. CDR1 is SGHVS and CDR2 is FNYEAQ in the germline V gene. The CDR3 length is 13 residues. The CDR3 bases are TGTGCCAGCAGCCGAACCGGACAGTACGAGCAGTACTTC. Amino acid sequence: CASSRTGQYEQYF.

This clonotype has a handful of counts. The rearrangement joins TRBV25-1 to TRBJ2-3, with TRBD1 identical over 10 bases. From germline, CDR1 is MGHDK and CDR2 SYGVNS. The V segment lost 0 bases and the J segment 2 bases; nucleotides outside the gene matches: 11. The CDR3 totals 19 residues. The CDR3 coding sequence is TGTGCCAGCAGTGAATACTCTGGTACCGGGACAGGGGACACAGATACGCAGTATTTT. Its translation: CASSEYSGTGTGDTDTQYF. Full variable domain (missing parts from reference TRBV25-1 and TRBJ2-3): EADIYQTPRYLVIGTGKKITLECSQTMGHDKMYWYQQDPGMELHLIHYSYGVNSTEKGDLSSESTVSRIRTEHFPLTLESARPSHTSQYLCASSEYSGTGTGDTDTQYFGPGTRLTVL.

This clonotype was found a few times. This rearrangement joins TRBV29-1 to TRBJ2-7; tentatively, D is TRBD2 (6 bases). Germline V gives CDR1 SQVTM, CDR2 ANQGSEA. The CDR3 spans 11 residues. V shed 7 bases and J shed 6 bases, with 13 bases lying between them. The CDR3 sequence is CSAGGFGEQYF. CDR3 coding DNA: TGCAGCGCCGGGGGATTCGGCGAGCAGTACTTC.

This clonotype was detected a few times. The V and J genes are TRBV10-3 and TRBJ2-5; D ambiguous. The V and J ends lost 2 bases and 1 base respectively, with 11 bases between them. CDR1 ENHRY and CDR2 SYGVKD come from the germline V gene. The CDR3 sequence is 15 residues long. CDR3 sequence reads: CAISETRRVQETQYF. CDR3 coding DNA: TGTGCCATCAGTGAGACAAGGAGAGTCCAAGAGACCCAGTACTTC.

The chain is built from TRBV6-2 or TRBV6-3 and TRBJ2-5; the match to TRBD1 covers 12 bases. CDR1 is MNHEY and CDR2 is SVGEGT in the germline V gene. V trimming: 7 bases; J trimming: 5 bases; junction bases outside the gene matches: 14. CDR3 length: 17 amino acids. The CDR3 is CASTLLGQGANRETQYF. CDR3 bases: TGTGCCAGCACCCTCCTGGGACAGGGGGCTAATCGGGAGACCCAGTACTTC.

This clonotype occurred a few times. The chain couples TRBV6-6 to TRBJ1-3; D perhaps matches TRBD1 (5 bases). Germline V gene lookup returns CDR1 MNHNY and CDR2 SVGAGI (reference sequence). Trimming removed 7 bases from V and 1 base from J, with 20 bases in between. This CDR3 spans 17 amino acids. Here the CDR3 reads CASTDPGRARSGNTIYF. CDR3 bases: TGTGCCAGCACCGACCCCGGCAGGGCAAGATCTGGAAACACCATATATTTT.

This clonotype has ten or more counts. The chain joins TRBV20-1 to TRBJ2-7; D is unclear. With 6 bases removed from V and 4 bases from J, the gap between germline ends came to 10 bases. Germline V lookup: CDR1 DFQATT, CDR2 SNEGSKA (reference sequence). This CDR3 is built from 11 residues. CDR3 bases: TGCAGTGCCAGGACCCAATACGAGCAGTACTTC. Translation: CSARTQYEQYF.

This clonotype was observed a handful of times. J is TRBJ2-7 and V is TRBV20-1; 7 positions match TRBD1. Germline loops: CDR1 DFQATT, CDR2 SNEGSKA (reference sequence). This CDR3 has 17 amino acids. V trimming: 1 base; J trimming: 3 bases; junction bases outside the gene matches: 15. CDR3 residues: CSARGVSRGLGDYEQYF. The DNA for the CDR3 is TGCAGTGCTAGAGGAGTATCTAGGGGGCTGGGCGACTACGAGCAGTACTTC.

This clonotype was counted only a few times. J is TRBJ1-5 and V is TRBV27; 10 bases align to TRBD1. This CDR3 has 14 amino acids. From germline, CDR1 is MNHEY and CDR2 SMNVEV (reference sequence). The V gene end was trimmed by 6 bases and the J gene end by 5 bases; junction bases not matched to a gene: 4. CDR3 region: CASSPGQGYQPQHF. The CDR3 bases are TGTGCCAGCAGCCCGGGACAGGGGTATCAGCCCCAGCATTTT.

V and J are TRBV12-3 or TRBV12-4 and TRBJ1-2; D is unresolved. V gave up 6 bases and J gave up 6 bases, with 20 bases separating them. This CDR3 has 15 residues. The CDR3 region is CASSRPATQRHGYTF. The CDR3, as DNA: TGTGCCAGCAGCCGGCCGGCCACCCAACGTCATGGCTACACCTTC.

A few counts support this clonotype. The chain employs TRBV7-6 and TRBJ2-3; 9 nucleotides line up with TRBD2. Germline loops: CDR1 SGHVS, CDR2 FNYEAQ. V gave up 0 bases and J gave up 5 bases; unmatched junction bases: 6. This CDR3 is built from 16 residues. CDR3 loop: CASSLAPGLAGDTQYF. As DNA, the CDR3 is TGTGCCAGCAGCTTAGCCCCGGGACTAGCAGGAGATACGCAGTATTTT.

This chain uses TRBV15 with TRBJ2-1; TRBD1 matches at 7 bases. The CDR3 is 14 amino acids. Germline values: CDR1 LNHNV, CDR2 YYDKDF (reference sequence). V dropped 3 bases and J dropped 5; count of bases not matched to a gene: 4. As DNA, the CDR3 is TGTGCCACCAGCAGGAGGGACAGAAACAATGAGCAGTTCTTC. Its protein is CATSRRDRNNEQFF.